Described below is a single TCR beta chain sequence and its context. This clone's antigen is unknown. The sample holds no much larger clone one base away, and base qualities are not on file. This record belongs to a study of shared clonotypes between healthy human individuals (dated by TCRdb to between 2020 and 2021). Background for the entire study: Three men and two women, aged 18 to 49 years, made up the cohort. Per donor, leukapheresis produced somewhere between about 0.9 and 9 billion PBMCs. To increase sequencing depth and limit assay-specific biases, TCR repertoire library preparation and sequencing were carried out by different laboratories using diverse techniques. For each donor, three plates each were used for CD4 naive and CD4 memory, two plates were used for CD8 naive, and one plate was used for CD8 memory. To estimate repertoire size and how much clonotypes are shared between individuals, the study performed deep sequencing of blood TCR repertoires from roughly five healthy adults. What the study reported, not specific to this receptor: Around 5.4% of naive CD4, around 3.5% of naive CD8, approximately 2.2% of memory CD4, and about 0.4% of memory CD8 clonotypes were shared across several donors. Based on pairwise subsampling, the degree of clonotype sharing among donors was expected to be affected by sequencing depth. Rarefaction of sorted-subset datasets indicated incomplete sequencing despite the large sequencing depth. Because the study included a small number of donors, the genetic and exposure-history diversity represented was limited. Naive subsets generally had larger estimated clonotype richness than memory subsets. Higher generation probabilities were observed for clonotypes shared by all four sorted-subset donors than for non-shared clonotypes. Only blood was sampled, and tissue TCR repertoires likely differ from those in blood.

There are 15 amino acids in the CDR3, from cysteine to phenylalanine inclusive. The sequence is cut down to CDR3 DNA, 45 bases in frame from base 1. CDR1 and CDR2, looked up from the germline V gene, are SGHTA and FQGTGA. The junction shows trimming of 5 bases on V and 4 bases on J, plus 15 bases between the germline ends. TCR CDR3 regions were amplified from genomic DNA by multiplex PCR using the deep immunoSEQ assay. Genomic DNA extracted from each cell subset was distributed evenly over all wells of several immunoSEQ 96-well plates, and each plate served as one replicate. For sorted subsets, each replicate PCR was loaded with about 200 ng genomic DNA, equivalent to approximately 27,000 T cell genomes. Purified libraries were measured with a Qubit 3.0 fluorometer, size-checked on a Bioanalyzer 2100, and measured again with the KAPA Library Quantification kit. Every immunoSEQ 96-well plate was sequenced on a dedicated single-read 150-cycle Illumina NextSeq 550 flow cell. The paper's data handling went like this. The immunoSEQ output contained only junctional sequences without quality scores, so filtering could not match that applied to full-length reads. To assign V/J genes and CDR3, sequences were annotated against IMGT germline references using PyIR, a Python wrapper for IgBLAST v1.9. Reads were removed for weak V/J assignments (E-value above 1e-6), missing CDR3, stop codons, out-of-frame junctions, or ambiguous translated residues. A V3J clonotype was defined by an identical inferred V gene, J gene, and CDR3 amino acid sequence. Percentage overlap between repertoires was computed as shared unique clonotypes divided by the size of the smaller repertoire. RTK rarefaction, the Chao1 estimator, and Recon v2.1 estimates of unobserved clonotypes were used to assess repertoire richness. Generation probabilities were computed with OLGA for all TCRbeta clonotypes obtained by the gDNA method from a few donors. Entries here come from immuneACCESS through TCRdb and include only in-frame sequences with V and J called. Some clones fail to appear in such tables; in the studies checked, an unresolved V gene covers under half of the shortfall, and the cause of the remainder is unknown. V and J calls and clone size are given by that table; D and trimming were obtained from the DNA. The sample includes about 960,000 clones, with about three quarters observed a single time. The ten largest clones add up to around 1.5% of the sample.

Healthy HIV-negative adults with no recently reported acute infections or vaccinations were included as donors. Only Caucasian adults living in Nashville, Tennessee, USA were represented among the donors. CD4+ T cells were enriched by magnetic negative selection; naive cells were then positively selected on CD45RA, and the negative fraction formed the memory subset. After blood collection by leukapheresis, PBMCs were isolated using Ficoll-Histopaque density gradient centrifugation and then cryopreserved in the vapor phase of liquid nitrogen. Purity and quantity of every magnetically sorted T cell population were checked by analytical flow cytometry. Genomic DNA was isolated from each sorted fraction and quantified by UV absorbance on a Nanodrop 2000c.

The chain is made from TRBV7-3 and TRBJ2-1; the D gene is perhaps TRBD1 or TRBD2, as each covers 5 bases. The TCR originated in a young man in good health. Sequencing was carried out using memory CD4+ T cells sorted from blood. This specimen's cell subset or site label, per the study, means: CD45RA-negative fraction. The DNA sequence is TGTGCCAGCAGCCCGCTTGGGGGATCTTACAATGAGCAGTTCTTC. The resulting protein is CASSPLGGSYNEQFF.